What follows is one T cell receptor (beta chain) and its context. The protocol was immunoSEQ multiplex PCR, while the TCRdb copy is restricted to in-frame clones and leaves out a portion. The top ten clones hold 3% to 5% of a sample with roughly 52,000 clones, 87% of them seen once. The data are from a study of blood T cell repertoires in COVID-19. The CDR3 is made up of 16 amino acids. CDR1 and CDR2 from the germline V gene are SGHRS and YFSETQ. V lost 0 bases, J lost 5 bases, and 6 bases stayed unmatched. Sample: peripheral blood. This clonotype was sampled from a man between 50 and 59 years old with acute or convalescent COVID-19. The gene calls are TRBV5-1 and TRBJ2-3; 10 nucleotides match TRBD1. CDR3 residues: CASSLEGDRGVDTQYF. DNA of the CDR3: TGCGCCAGCAGCTTGGAAGGGGACAGGGGCGTAGATACGCAGTATTTT. The full variable domain, rest sourced from reference TRBV5-1 and TRBJ2-3, is KAGVTQTPRYLIKTRGQQVTLSCSPISGHRSVSWYQQTPGQGLQFLFEYFSETQRNKGNFPGRFSGRQFSNSRSEMNVSTLELGDSALYLCASSLEGDRGVDTQYFGPGTRLTVL.